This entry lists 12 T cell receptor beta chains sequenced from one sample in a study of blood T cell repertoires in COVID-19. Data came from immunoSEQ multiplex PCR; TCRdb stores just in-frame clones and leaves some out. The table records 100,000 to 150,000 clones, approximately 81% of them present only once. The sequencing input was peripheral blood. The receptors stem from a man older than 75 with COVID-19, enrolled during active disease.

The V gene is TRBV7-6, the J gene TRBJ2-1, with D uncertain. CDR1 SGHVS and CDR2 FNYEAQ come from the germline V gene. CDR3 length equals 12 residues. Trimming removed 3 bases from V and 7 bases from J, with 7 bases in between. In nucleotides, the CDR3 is TGTGCCAGCAGCTTGTCGGGTAATGAGCAGTTCTTC. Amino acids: CASSLSGNEQFF.

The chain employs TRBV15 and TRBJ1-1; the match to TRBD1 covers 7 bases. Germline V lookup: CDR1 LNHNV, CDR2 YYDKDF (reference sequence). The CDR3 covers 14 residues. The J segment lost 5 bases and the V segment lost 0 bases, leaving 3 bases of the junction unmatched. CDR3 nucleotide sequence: TGTGCCACCAGCAGAGATTTCAGGGGGACTGAAGCTTTCTTT. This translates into CATSRDFRGTEAFF.

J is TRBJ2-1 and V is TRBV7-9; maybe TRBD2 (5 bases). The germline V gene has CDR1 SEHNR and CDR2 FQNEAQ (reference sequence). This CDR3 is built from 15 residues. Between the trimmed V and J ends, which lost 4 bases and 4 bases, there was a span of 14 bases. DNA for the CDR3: TGTGCCAGCAGCTACAGCTCGGGATTTTACAATGAGCAGTTCTTC. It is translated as CASSYSSGFYNEQFF.

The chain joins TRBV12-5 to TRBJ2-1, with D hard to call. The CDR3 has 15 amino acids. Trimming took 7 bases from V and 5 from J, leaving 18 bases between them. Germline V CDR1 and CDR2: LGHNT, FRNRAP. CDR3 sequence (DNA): TGTGCTAGTGTTCCCTCCTGGCAGGTGGACAATGAGCAGTTCTTC. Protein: CASVPSWQVDNEQFF.

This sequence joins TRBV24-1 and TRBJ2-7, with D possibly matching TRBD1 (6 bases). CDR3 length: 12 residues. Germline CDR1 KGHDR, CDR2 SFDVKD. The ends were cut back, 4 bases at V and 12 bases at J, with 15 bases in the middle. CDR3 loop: CATSDVDRLMYF. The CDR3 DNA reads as TGTGCCACCAGTGACGTGGACAGACTGATGTACTTC.

CDR3 region: CASSEAGSNQPQHF. In DNA, the CDR3 is TGTGCCAGTAGTGAGGCAGGGAGCAATCAGCCCCAGCATTTT. This rearrangement joins TRBV19 to TRBJ1-5, with a tentative D call TRBD1 (5 bases). The CDR3 runs to 14 residues. V lost 5 bases, J lost 1 base, and 9 bases lay in between. Germline CDR1 LNHDA, CDR2 SQIVND (reference sequence).

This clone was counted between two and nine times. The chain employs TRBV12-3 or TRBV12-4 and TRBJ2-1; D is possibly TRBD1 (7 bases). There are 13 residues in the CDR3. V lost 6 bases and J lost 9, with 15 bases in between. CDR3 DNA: TGTGCCAGCAGACAGGGGACTCCCCGTGAGCAGTTCTTC. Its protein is CASRQGTPREQFF.

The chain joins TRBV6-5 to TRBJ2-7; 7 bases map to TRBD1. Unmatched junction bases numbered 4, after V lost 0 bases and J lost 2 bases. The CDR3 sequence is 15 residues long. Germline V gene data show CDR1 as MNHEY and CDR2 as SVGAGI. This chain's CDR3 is CASSYSSGGPYEQYF. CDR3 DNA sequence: TGTGCCAGCAGTTACTCCTCAGGGGGTCCCTACGAGCAGTACTTC.

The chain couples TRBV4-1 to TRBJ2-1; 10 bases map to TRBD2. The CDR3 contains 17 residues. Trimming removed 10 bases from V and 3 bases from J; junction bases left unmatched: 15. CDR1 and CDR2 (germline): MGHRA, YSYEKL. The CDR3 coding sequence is TGCGCCAACAGGGCACTAGCGGGACTACGTCACTACAATGAGCAGTTCTTC. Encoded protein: CANRALAGLRHYNEQFF.

The CDR3 loop reads CASSKGRYGYTF. CDR3 sequence (DNA): TGTGCCAGCAGCAAAGGGCGGTATGGCTACACCTTC. The rearrangement links TRBV21-1 to TRBJ1-2. TRBV21-1 is reported as a pseudogene. The CDR3 contains 12 residues.

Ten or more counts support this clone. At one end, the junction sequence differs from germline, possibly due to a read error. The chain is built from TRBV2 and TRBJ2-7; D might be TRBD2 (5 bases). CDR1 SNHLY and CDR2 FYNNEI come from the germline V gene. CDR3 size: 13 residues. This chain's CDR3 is CASLPTDSSEQYF. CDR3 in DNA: TGTGCCAGCTTACCGACGGACTCCTCCGAGCAGTACTTC. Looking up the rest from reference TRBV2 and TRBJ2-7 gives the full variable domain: EPEVTQTPSHQVTQMGQEVILRCVPISNHLYFYWYRQILGQKVEFLVSFYNNEISEKSEIFDDQFSVERPDGSNFTLKIRSTKLEDSAMYFCASLPTDSSEQYFGPGTRLTVT.

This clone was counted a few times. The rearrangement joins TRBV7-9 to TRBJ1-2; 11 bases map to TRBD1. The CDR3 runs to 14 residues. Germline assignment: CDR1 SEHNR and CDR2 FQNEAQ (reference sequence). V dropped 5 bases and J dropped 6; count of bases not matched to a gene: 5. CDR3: CASSPTGQGDGYTF. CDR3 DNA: TGTGCCAGCAGCCCTACGGGACAGGGGGATGGCTACACCTTC.